These 20 T cell receptor beta chains share one sample of origin, sequenced in a study of blood T cell repertoires in COVID-19. Here immunoSEQ multiplex PCR was the method, and the copy in TCRdb shows in-frame clones only, minus some. The table records under 130,000 clones, 81% of them present only once. The sequenced material came from peripheral blood. Receptors originate from a woman in her 70s with acute or convalescent COVID-19.

This clone was seen only once. The V and J genes are TRBV6-2 or TRBV6-3 and TRBJ1-2; 7 bases line up with TRBD1. Germline-derived CDR1 and CDR2 are MNHEY and SVGEGT. The length of the CDR3 is 14 residues. After removal of 5 bases from V and 5 bases from J, the junction contained 8 bases not matched to a gene. CDR3 residues: CASSPRTGVYGYTF. CDR3 coding DNA: TGTGCCAGCAGTCCCCGGACAGGAGTATATGGCTACACCTTC.

This clone occurred a few times. This chain links TRBV30 with TRBJ2-1, with a tentative D call TRBD1 (6 bases). Trimming cost V 1 base and J 0 bases, with 10 bases left between them. This CDR3 has 15 amino acids. Per germline, CDR1 GTSNPN and CDR2 SVGIG (reference sequence). CDR3: CAWSARGSSYNEQFF. In DNA form, the CDR3 reads TGTGCCTGGAGTGCCAGGGGAAGCTCCTACAATGAGCAGTTCTTC.

The genes are TRBV4-1 and TRBJ2-3, with 8 bases lining up with TRBD1. The J segment lost 0 bases and the V segment lost 1 base, leaving 15 bases of the junction unmatched. The CDR3 contains 20 residues. Looked up from germline, CDR1 is MGHRA and CDR2 is YSYEKL. CDR3 nucleotide sequence: TGCGCCAGCAGCCAAGCGGCACAGGGGGTGGGTAGCAGAAGCACAGATACGCAGTATTTT. Amino acid sequence: CASSQAAQGVGSRSTDTQYF.

This clone has just a few counts. The V gene is TRBV2, the J gene TRBJ1-2, with 8 bases lining up with TRBD1. Germline V CDR1 and CDR2: SNHLY, FYNNEI. The CDR3 spans 16 residues. Germline trimming cut 5 bases from V and 6 bases from J; bases unmatched to any gene: 14. The CDR3, as DNA: TGTGCCAGCAGTAAAGGACAGGGCCCTTCGGGGGATGGCTACACCTTC. Its translation: CASSKGQGPSGDGYTF.

J is TRBJ2-7 and V is TRBV5-4; D perhaps matches TRBD2 (5 bases). V was shortened by 3 bases and J by 0 bases, with 10 bases between the two germline ends. CDR3 length: 14 residues. CDR1 SGHNT and CDR2 YYREEE come from the germline V gene (reference sequence). The CDR3 sequence: CASSSYGISYEQYF. DNA for the CDR3: TGTGCCAGCAGCTCCTACGGGATCTCCTACGAGCAGTACTTC. The full variable domain, completed using reference TRBV5-4 and TRBJ2-7, is ETGVTQSPTHLIKTRGQQVTLRCSSQSGHNTVSWYQQALGQGPQFIFQYYREEENGRGNFPPRFSGLQFPNYSSELNVNALELDDSALYLCASSSYGISYEQYFGPGTRLTVT.

The sample holds a few counts of this clone. This sequence joins TRBV6-2 or TRBV6-3 and TRBJ1-5, with D perhaps matching TRBD1 (6 bases). There are 19 residues in the CDR3. Germline CDR1 and CDR2: MNHEY and SVGEGT. Between the trimmed V and J ends, which lost 5 bases and 5 bases, there was a span of 28 bases. This chain's CDR3 is CASSRLGTLSNTGDQPQHF. Here the CDR3 DNA reads TGTGCCAGCAGTCGTCTCGGGACACTTTCAAACACGGGCGATCAGCCCCAGCATTTT.

The chain links TRBV3-1 (or the pseudogene TRBV3-2) to TRBJ2-3; TRBD2 might be the D (5 bases). The CDR3 consists of 12 residues. CDR1 is LGHDT and CDR2 is YNNKEL in the germline V gene (reference sequence). Deletions cut 5 bases from V and 9 bases from J, with 12 bases between. CDR3 in amino acids: CASSSYLATQYF. For the CDR3, the DNA is TGTGCCAGCAGCTCCTACTTAGCGACGCAGTATTTT.

This clone was seen more than once but under ten times. J is TRBJ2-2 and V is TRBV13, with TRBD1 matching over 11 bases. Trimming removed 5 bases from V and 4 bases from J; junction bases left unmatched: 6. The CDR3 spans 16 residues. Germline V CDR1 and CDR2: PRHDT, FYEKMQ (reference sequence). In DNA, the CDR3 is TGTGCCAGCAGCCACAGGACAGGGGGCTCCACCGGGGAGCTGTTTTTT. Its translation is CASSHRTGGSTGELFF.

The gene calls are TRBV18 and TRBJ1-3; 7 bases line up with TRBD1. The V gene's germline CDR1 is KGHSH and CDR2 LQKENI. Trimming removed 4 bases from V and 2 bases from J; junction bases left unmatched: 8. The length of the CDR3 is 16 residues. This CDR3 reads CASSLSTGEPGNTIYF. CDR3 coding DNA: TGTGCCAGCTCACTCTCAACAGGGGAGCCTGGAAACACCATATATTTT.

The chain carries TRBV5-1 and TRBJ2-1; TRBD1 agrees at 11 bases. The CDR3 extends over 17 amino acids. Germline V CDR1 and CDR2: SGHRS, YFSETQ. Trimming at V came to 1 base and at J to 5 bases, leaving 8 bases not matched to a gene. CDR3 in DNA: TGCGCCAGCAGCTTGTTTTCCGGGACAGGGGGGCACAATGAGCAGTTCTTC. This codes for CASSLFSGTGGHNEQFF.

The V gene is TRBV6-5, the J gene TRBJ1-1; 7 bases line up with TRBD1. Looked up from germline, CDR1 is MNHEY and CDR2 is SVGAGI. This CDR3 has 12 residues. With V trimmed by 10 bases and J by 1 base, 3 bases remained unmatched. In DNA form, the CDR3 reads TGTGCCAACAGGGGCCCGAACACTGAAGCTTTCTTT. This translates into CANRGPNTEAFF.

This chain uses TRBV5-6 with TRBJ2-3; 11 bases line up with TRBD2. Trimming cost V 4 bases and J 2 bases; bases outside gene matches: 3. CDR1 and CDR2 from the germline V gene are SGHDT and YYEEEE. This CDR3 is built from 15 residues. This chain's CDR3 is CASSQLAGVTDTQYF. CDR3 coding DNA: TGTGCCAGCAGCCAACTAGCGGGGGTCACAGATACGCAGTATTTT.

About this clone itself: Other DNA sequences within the sample encode an identical CDR3. The V call is TRBV7-2, the J call TRBJ2-5; D unclear. Germline values: CDR1 SGHTA, CDR2 FQGNSA. The CDR3 is 14 amino acids. Trimming left V 1 base short and J 0 bases short, with 6 bases between. The CDR3 bases are TGTGCCAGCAGCTTAGGCGGAAACCAAGAGACCCAGTACTTC. It codes for CASSLGGNQETQYF.

This clone was found a few times. This chain joins TRBV12-3 or TRBV12-4 and TRBJ2-3; 7 nucleotides match TRBD1. CDR3 length: 12 amino acids. With V trimmed by 3 bases and J by 14 bases, 8 bases remained unmatched. CDR3 coding DNA: TGTGCCAGCAGTTTCGTTCTGGGACAGCCGTATTTT. This translates into CASSFVLGQPYF.

Only a few counts were recorded for this clone. The chain employs TRBV30 and TRBJ1-6; D may be TRBD1 (5 bases). There are 14 residues in the CDR3. Trimming stripped 5 bases from V and 7 bases from J, with 15 bases between. CDR1 is GTSNPN and CDR2 is SVGIG in the germline V gene (reference sequence). The CDR3 sequence: CAWGPGLLNSPLHF. CDR3 DNA: TGTGCCTGGGGGCCGGGACTGCTGAATTCACCCCTCCACTTT.

The V call is TRBV18, the J call TRBJ1-2; D may be TRBD1 (5 bases). This CDR3 has 14 amino acids. CDR1 KGHSH and CDR2 LQKENI come from the germline V gene. Trimming shortened V by 4 bases and J by 5 bases, and 14 bases separated the two germline ends. Here the CDR3 reads CASSLTSEGYGYTF. Written as DNA, the CDR3 is TGTGCCAGCTCACTTACATCGGAGGGGTATGGCTACACCTTC.

Of note for this clone: Sequence at one end of the junction differs from germline and may be a read error. The chain combines TRBV20-1 with TRBJ1-1; TRBD1 matches at 7 bases. The CDR3 is made up of 10 amino acids. Germline V lookup: CDR1 DFQATT, CDR2 SNEGSKA (reference sequence). CDR3 nucleotide sequence: TGCAGTGTAGGCGGAGACAGGGTAGTCTTT. It translates to CSVGGDRVVF.

This chain joins TRBV11-2 and TRBJ2-1; TRBD2 is a possible D gene (5 bases). Trimming took off 5 bases at V and 1 base at J, with 9 bases between the two ends. The CDR3 runs to 14 residues. From germline, CDR1 is SGHAT and CDR2 FQNNGV. CDR3 nucleotide sequence: TGTGCCAGCAGCCTGAGCGGTTCCTACAATGAGCAGTTCTTC. It codes for CASSLSGSYNEQFF.

This clone has only a few counts. The V call is TRBV2, the J call TRBJ1-6, with 8 positions matching TRBD1. The CDR3 has 16 residues. The J segment lost 0 bases and the V segment lost 4 bases, leaving 2 bases of the junction unmatched. In germline, CDR1 is SNHLY, CDR2 FYNNEI. The CDR3 spells CASSVDRGSYNSPLHF. CDR3 nucleotide sequence: TGTGCCAGCAGTGTCGACAGGGGCTCCTATAATTCACCCCTCCACTTT.

The rearrangement uses TRBV19 and TRBJ2-1, with 9 bases aligning to TRBD2. Germline V CDR1 and CDR2: LNHDA, SQIVND (reference sequence). The CDR3 consists of 15 residues. V lost 5 bases and J lost 5; bases outside the gene matches: 7. The CDR3 loop reads CASSPQREVDNEQFF. The CDR3, as DNA: TGTGCCAGTAGTCCCCAGCGGGAGGTGGACAATGAGCAGTTCTTC. Supplemented by reference TRBV19 and TRBJ2-1, the full variable domain reads DGGITQSPKYLFRKEGQNVTLSCEQNLNHDAMYWYRQDPGQGLRLIYYSQIVNDFQKGDIAEGYSVSREKKESFPLTVTSAQKNPTAFYLCASSPQREVDNEQFFGPGTRLTVL.